What follows describes a single TCR beta chain. Its antigen has not been determined. There are no base qualities to consult, and no much larger clone falls within one base. The library came from 5' RACE. These reads were obtained on an Illumina HiSeq 2000. Template switching introduced a universal primer binding site; the final cDNA contained a unique molecular identifier, enabling accurate counting of TCR cDNA molecules. Specific primers in the conserved constant-segment region were used to synthesize first-strand cDNA for TCR alpha and beta chains. Each cDNA library was double barcoded, with a SMART-Mk sample barcode plus Illumina barcodes, to control for contamination. Two successive PCR steps introduced TruSeq adapter sequences along with Illumina sample barcodes. The Illumina HiSeq platform was used with custom primers to sequence TCR alpha and beta cDNA libraries. From the authors' description of their analysis: MiGEC processed the raw reads to extract unique molecular identifiers, while MiXCR was used to determine the CDR3 positions. Recombination models were inferred per individual with the repgenHMM and IGoR tools using an EM algorithm. The analysis of shared clonotypes was done with the tcR package in R, with sharing normalized by the product of cloneset sizes. Out-of-frame nonproductive sequences were analyzed to study raw recombination free of thymic and clonal selection effects. Using fastp trimming at Q25 and MiXCR clonotype assembly, TCRdb reanalyzed the public sequencing data and kept in-frame beta chains. CDR3 protein sequences are deduplicated, and each keeps its most common genes and DNA. Clone size and V and J calls follow TCRdb, not the original study. The sample table records about 220,000 distinct CDR3 sequences; approximately 5.9% of these occur just once. In total, the top ten clones hold less than 15% of the sample.

The sample originates from a study of identical twins (dated by TCRdb to 2016 to 2018). For the study in its entirety: To test whether fetal clonotypes persist, the study used deep sequencing on TCR alpha and beta repertoires from monozygotic twins, unrelated adults of various ages, and cord blood. To rule out contamination, replicate twin experiments were performed at different times with different library preparation protocols.

The germline V gene encodes CDR1 MNHEY and CDR2 SMNVEV (reference sequence). Taken from cysteine to phenylalanine, the CDR3 has 14 residues. Solely the CDR3 DNA is kept, with 42 bases framed from the first base. A distance of 7 bases separates the germline ends of V and J, which lose 3 bases and 0 bases respectively. Here is what the overall study found, with its caveats: Zero-insertion analyses could be partly confounded by invariant T cells such as MAIT and iNKT, though diverse VJ usage argued against such confounding for most clonotypes. Conclusions relied on cross-sectional statistical analysis, since the same donors could not be followed over many years. A weaker excess of twin sharing was found in beta out-of-frame sequences because the signal-to-noise ratio was lowered by fewer shared sequences. Compared with coincidental sharing between unrelated individuals, an excess of low generation-probability sequences was observed among out-of-frame TCR alpha sequences shared between twins. Out-of-frame TCR alpha sharing in monozygotic twins was systematically underestimated by recombination models, whereas sharing between unrelated individuals was in agreement with the recombination models. Abundant cord blood beta clonotypes carried fewer insertions; young adult naive repertoires showed a weaker similar trend, while memory repertoires showed none.

Every donor was a healthy Caucasian. Three pairs of female monozygotic twins, all aged roughly 18 to 29 years, made up the twin cohort. Positive isolation kits from Invitrogen were used to isolate the CD4+ and CD8+ T cell populations. This same sample was also part of a study on T cells expressing NK-cell markers. From that second study: In sorted CD3+CD56+NKG2C+, CD3+CD56+NKG2C- and CD3+CD56-NKG2C+ T-cell subsets from about 8 donors, TCR beta-chain repertoires were profiled. Seven of the eight sequenced donors were HCMV-seropositive and one was HCMV-seronegative. In several experiments an anti-gammadeltaTCR antibody was added to restrict sorting to alphabetaTCR-expressing T cells. In a handful of donors, the dominant CD3+CD56+NKG2C+ clonotypes were among the top 10 CD8+ clonotypes and accounted for about 1.0-7.5% of CD8+ T cells. Those dominant clonotypes were again the most abundant among CD3+CD56-NKG2C+ cells in a handful of donors, at about 25-65%. It remained unclear whether the expanded NKG2C-expressing T cell clones were specific for HCMV antigens. All eight donors whose samples were sequenced were randomly selected healthy volunteers, three of them men and five women. To determine HCMV serostatus, a commercial ELISA kit was used to detect HCMV-specific IgG in serum. MIGEC was used to demultiplex reads and group the reads by UMI, and MiTCR was used to assemble and quantify clonotypes. To remove erroneous sequences, TCR cDNA sequences were retained only when supported by two or more reads. The tcR package was used for downstream repertoire analysis, with clonotypes matched between fractions based on CDR3 nucleotide sequence plus V segment. Antigen specificity was annotated against VDJdb with VDJmatch, allowing one amino acid substitution in CDR3.

This sequence originates from a woman under 30 in good health. Here the chain combines TRBV27 and TRBJ2-3; the D gene identity is not certain. Sequencing used CD8+ T cells sorted from blood. Here is the DNA: TGTGCCAGCAGTTTCGGTCTTAGCACAGATACGCAGTATTTT. Its translation reads: CASSFGLSTDTQYF.